The clone carrying this TCR beta chain has a handful of counts. Lactation, pregnancy, other autoimmune disease or uncontrolled infection led to exclusion of patients. This entry comes from a study of T cells in Graves' hyperthyroidism and ophthalmopathy. The CDR3 runs to 18 residues. The trim removed 4 bases at V and 5 bases at J, leaving 17 bases unmatched. Germline assignment: CDR1 LGHDT and CDR2 YNNKEL (reference sequence). Amplification targeted TCR beta CDR3 regions from RNA transcripts. RT-PCR in the first round (using the HTBI primer set) targeted the TCR CDR3. Via MiXCR, TCRdb re-called the multiplex PCR reads, giving one row per CDR3 protein. The sample lists roughly 740,000 distinct CDR3 sequences; approximately 16% were seen once.

The TCR comes from a man in his late teens or twenties with Graves' hyperthyroidism. The specimen was blood. The chain employs TRBV3-1 and TRBJ2-7; 10 bases are shared with TRBD1. The CDR3 region is CASSPPPHRDRGVHEQYF. As DNA, the CDR3 is TGTGCCAGCAGCCCCCCCCCCCACCGGGACAGGGGAGTGCACGAGCAGTACTTC.